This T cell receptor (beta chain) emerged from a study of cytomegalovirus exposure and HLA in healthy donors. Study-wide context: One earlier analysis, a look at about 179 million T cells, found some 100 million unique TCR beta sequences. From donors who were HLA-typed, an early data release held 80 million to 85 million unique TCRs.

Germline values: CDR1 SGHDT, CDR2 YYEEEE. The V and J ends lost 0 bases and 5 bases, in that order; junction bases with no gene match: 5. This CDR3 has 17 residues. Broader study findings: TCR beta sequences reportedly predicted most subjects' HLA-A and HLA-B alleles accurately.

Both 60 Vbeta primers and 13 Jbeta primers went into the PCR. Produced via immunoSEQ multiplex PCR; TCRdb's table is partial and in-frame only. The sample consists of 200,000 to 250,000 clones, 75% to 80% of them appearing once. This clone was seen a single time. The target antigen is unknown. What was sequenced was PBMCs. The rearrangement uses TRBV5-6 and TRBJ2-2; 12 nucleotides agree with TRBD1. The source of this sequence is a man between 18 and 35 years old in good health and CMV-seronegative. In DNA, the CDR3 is TGTGCCAGCAGCTTGGCGGGACAGGGGGCAAAAACCGGGGAGCTGTTTTTT. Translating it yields CASSLAGQGAKTGELFF.